What follows are 31 T cell receptor beta chains derived from one specimen sequenced in a study of blood T cells in healthy people across ages. It was with a sample-barcoded 5' primer and a J-beta primer mix that a second PCR of about 7 to 12 cycles was run. TCRdb called the 5' RACE reads again in MiXCR, with one record for every CDR3 protein. The data contain about 830,000 distinct CDR3 sequences, roughly 60% of them singletons. The specimen sequenced was blood. These receptors came from a young man in good health.

This clonotype occurred a few times. The rearrangement uses TRBV7-2 and TRBJ2-6, with 7 bases fitting TRBD1. CDR3 length: 16 amino acids. Per germline, CDR1 SGHTA and CDR2 FQGNSA. With V trimmed by 5 bases and J by 4 bases, 8 bases remained unmatched. The CDR3 loop reads CASSRRTGAGANVLTF. DNA for the CDR3: TGTGCCAGCAGCCGACGGACAGGCGCAGGGGCCAACGTCCTGACTTTC.

This clonotype was recorded a few times. The gene calls are TRBV7-2 and TRBJ1-5; D is uncertain. V was pared by 2 bases and J by 5 bases, with 10 bases between. Germline V lookup: CDR1 SGHTA, CDR2 FQGNSA. The CDR3 has 14 amino acids. CDR3 in amino acids: CASSLFPRDQPQHF. CDR3 nucleotide sequence: TGTGCCAGCAGCTTATTCCCTCGGGATCAGCCCCAGCATTTT.

This clonotype was found a few times. CDR3 nucleotide sequence: TGCAGTGCTCCTACTAGCGGGATTTACAATGAGCAGTTCTTC. As protein: CSAPTSGIYNEQFF. The rearrangement joins TRBV20-1 to TRBJ2-1; 10 bases are shared with TRBD2. CDR1 and CDR2 from the germline V gene are DFQATT and SNEGSKA (reference sequence). J was trimmed by 4 bases and V by 5 bases; bases with no gene match: 5. The CDR3 is made up of 14 amino acids.

The rearrangement links TRBV6-4 to TRBJ1-6, with D possibly TRBD1 on 6 matching bases. The CDR3 totals 14 residues. Per germline, CDR1 MRHNA and CDR2 SNTAGT. Trimming stripped 4 bases from V and 4 bases from J, with 8 bases between. CDR3 in DNA: TGTGCCAGCAGTGCACAGGGTTATAATTCACCCCTCCACTTT. This gives the protein CASSAQGYNSPLHF.

This clonotype was detected only a few times. The V gene is TRBV10-3, the J gene TRBJ2-7, with D perhaps TRBD1 (5 bases). V was pared by 5 bases and J by 3 bases, with 11 bases between. CDR3 length: 13 residues. CDR1 and CDR2 (germline): ENHRY, SYGVKD. The DNA for the CDR3 is TGTGCCATCAGTCAACTGACAGACTACGAGCAGTACTTC. Amino acids: CAISQLTDYEQYF.

The J gene is TRBJ2-6, the V gene TRBV29-1; D is unclear. The CDR3 runs 15 residues. V lost 6 bases to trimming and J lost 0 bases, with 12 bases between them. The V gene's germline CDR1 is SQVTM and CDR2 ANQGSEA. The DNA for the CDR3 is TGCAGCGTGAGGAAATCAGGCTCTGGGGCCAACGTCCTGACTTTC. Its protein is CSVRKSGSGANVLTF. The full variable domain, completed using reference TRBV29-1 and TRBJ2-6, is SAVISQKPSRDICQRGTSLTIQCQVDSQVTMMFWYRQQPGQSLTLIATANQGSEATYESGFVIDKFPISRPNLTFSTLTVSNMSPEDSSIYLCSVRKSGSGANVLTFGAGSRLTVL.

The chain joins TRBV5-1 to TRBJ2-1, with no clear D. CDR1 SGHRS and CDR2 YFSETQ come from the germline V gene. The CDR3 covers 14 residues. Deletions cut 2 bases from V and 6 bases from J, with 12 bases between. The CDR3 protein is CASSLYLDVNEQFF. CDR3 in DNA: TGCGCCAGCAGCTTATACCTGGATGTCAATGAGCAGTTCTTC.

V gene TRBV20-1 combines with J gene TRBJ1-1; 7 positions match TRBD1. J lost 4 bases, V lost 2 bases, and 10 bases had no gene match. This CDR3 is built from 15 residues. Germline V gives CDR1 DFQATT, CDR2 SNEGSKA (reference sequence). The CDR3 DNA reads as TGCAGTGCTAGATGGGGGACAGATTGGAGCACTGAAGCTTTCTTT. This codes for CSARWGTDWSTEAFF.

This clonotype came up a few times. V and J are TRBV7-2 and TRBJ2-3; no firm D call. V was cut by 5 bases and J by 4 bases, with 10 bases left in between. Germline-derived CDR1 and CDR2 are SGHTA and FQGNSA. There are 13 residues in the CDR3. Here the CDR3 reads CASSNRAADTQYF. In nucleotides, the CDR3 is TGTGCCAGCAGCAACCGAGCCGCAGATACGCAGTATTTT.

This clonotype has a single count. This sequence joins TRBV28 and TRBJ2-4; 8 bases are a match to TRBD2. CDR3 length: 14 amino acids. Trimming removed 7 bases from V and 6 bases from J; junction bases left unmatched: 8. Germline V gene data show CDR1 as MDHEN and CDR2 as SYDVKM. This CDR3 is CASNPAGVVNIQYF. The CDR3, as DNA: TGTGCCAGCAATCCAGCGGGAGTGGTAAACATTCAGTACTTC.

A few counts support this clonotype. V and J are TRBV15 and TRBJ2-1; 11 positions match TRBD2. Germline loops: CDR1 LNHNV, CDR2 YYDKDF (reference sequence). V lost 9 bases and J lost 5; bases outside the gene matches: 15. The CDR3 spans 17 residues. The CDR3 coding sequence is TGTGCCACTAGCCTTCGGACTAGCGGGTACCTTAACAATGAGCAGTTCTTC. It specifies CATSLRTSGYLNNEQFF.

The CDR3 reads CASSLDKRGIGNNEQFF. The CDR3 region has the DNA TGTGCCAGCAGCCTAGACAAACGGGGGATTGGAAACAATGAGCAGTTCTTC. The rearrangement joins TRBV9 to TRBJ2-1, with D perhaps matching TRBD2 (6 bases). Germline V gene sequence: CDR1 SGDLS, CDR2 YYNGEE. The CDR3 consists of 17 residues. V was cut by 4 bases and J by 5 bases, with 22 bases left in between.

Note on this clonotype: One end of the junction does not line up with germline, which may come from a read error. The V and J genes are TRBV6-2 or TRBV6-3 and TRBJ1-6; no firm D call. CDR1 and CDR2 from the germline V gene are MNHEY and SVGEGT. This CDR3 is built from 14 residues. The CDR3 region has the DNA TGTGCCAGCAGTTTGACCGTTGAATCGTCACCCCCCCACTTT. Translated, it gives CASSLTVESSPPHF.

V gene TRBV20-1 combines with J gene TRBJ2-5; no clear D. The CDR3 spans 12 residues. The V gene's germline CDR1 is DFQATT and CDR2 SNEGSKA (reference sequence). V shed 3 bases and J shed 6 bases, with 11 bases lying between them. The DNA for the CDR3 is TGCAGTGCTAGTGAACGTGAGAAGACCCAGTACTTC. It is translated as CSASEREKTQYF.

This chain uses TRBV7-2 with TRBJ1-5; D unresolved. The V end was cut by 2 bases, the J end by 0 bases, with 5 bases between. The germline V gene has CDR1 SGHTA and CDR2 FQGNSA. The CDR3 has 14 residues. The CDR3 protein is CASSLSNSNQPQHF. For the CDR3, the DNA is TGTGCCAGCAGCTTATCAAATAGCAATCAGCCCCAGCATTTT.

The rearrangement uses TRBV27 and TRBJ2-1, with a tentative D call TRBD2 (5 bases). This CDR3 contains 13 residues. The germline CDR1 and CDR2 sequences are MNHEY and SMNVEV (reference sequence). Trimming removed 3 bases at V and 8 bases at J, with 11 bases between. The CDR3 loop is CASSFLADYEQFF. DNA of the CDR3: TGTGCCAGCAGTTTTCTCGCGGACTATGAGCAGTTCTTC.

This clonotype has just one count. The gene calls are TRBV9 and TRBJ1-1, with D uncertain. The CDR3 is made up of 14 amino acids. With 4 bases removed from V and 10 bases from J, the gap between germline ends came to 20 bases. Per the germline V gene, CDR1 is SGDLS and CDR2 is YYNGEE. CDR3 in DNA: TGTGCCAGCAGCCCAGCCGCACAGTCCGAATCAGCTTTCTTT. Encoded protein: CASSPAAQSESAFF.

The chain has TRBV20-1 and TRBJ2-5, with 10 positions matching TRBD2. The trim removed 3 bases at V and 5 bases at J, leaving 9 bases unmatched. CDR3 size: 15 residues. Germline-derived CDR1 and CDR2 are DFQATT and SNEGSKA (reference sequence). The CDR3 loop is CSARGSGGGRETQYF. The CDR3 DNA sequence: TGCAGTGCTAGGGGCAGCGGGGGGGGTCGTGAGACCCAGTACTTC.

The genes are TRBV12-3 or TRBV12-4 and TRBJ2-3; 8 bases match TRBD2. The junction had 12 bases not matched to a gene; V was cut back by 5 bases and J by 11 bases. CDR3 length: 14 residues. The DNA of the CDR3 is TGTGCCAGCAGTGGCGGGGGGAGCGGAGATGTGCAGTATTTT. It codes for CASSGGGSGDVQYF.

The chain links TRBV12-3 or TRBV12-4 to TRBJ2-5; D is ambiguous. The CDR3 spans 14 residues. The ends were cut back, 0 bases at V and 1 base at J, with 6 bases in the middle. Written as DNA, the CDR3 is TGTGCCAGCAGTTTAGCTTTGGTCCAAGAGACCCAGTACTTC. This translates into CASSLALVQETQYF.

CDR3: CASSQDKWREQYF. CDR3 nucleotide sequence: TGTGCCAGCAGCCAAGATAAATGGAGGGAGCAGTACTTC. The chain links TRBV4-2 to TRBJ2-7; maybe TRBD2 (5 bases). The CDR3 has 13 residues. The V and J ends lost 0 bases and 7 bases respectively, with 10 bases between them. Germline assignment: CDR1 LGHNA and CDR2 YNFKEQ.

This clonotype was recorded a few times. The chain joins TRBV9 to TRBJ1-2, with D perhaps TRBD1 (5 bases). The CDR3 extends over 15 amino acids. Trimming removed 0 bases at V and 6 bases at J, with 15 bases between. The germline gives CDR1 SGDLS, CDR2 YYNGEE. CDR3 DNA: TGTGCCAGCAGCGTAGGGACCCTGGGGGGAGATGGCTACACCTTC. Protein product: CASSVGTLGGDGYTF.

This clonotype was detected a few times. V usage is TRBV4-1 and J usage is TRBJ2-7; no firm D call. CDR1 MGHRA and CDR2 YSYEKL come from the germline V gene. V gave up 0 bases and J gave up 4 bases, with 7 bases separating them. The CDR3 length is 13 residues. CDR3 in DNA: TGCGCCAGCAGCCAAGACAATGGATACGAGCAGTACTTC. As protein: CASSQDNGYEQYF.

J is TRBJ2-1 and V is TRBV6-2 or TRBV6-3; D gene ambiguous. Trimming shortened V by 3 bases and J by 3 bases, and 9 bases separated the two germline ends. Germline CDR1 MNHEY, CDR2 SVGEGT. The CDR3 loop spans 14 amino acids. DNA for the CDR3: TGTGCCAGCAGTTATGCGAACCGCTACAATGAGCAGTTCTTC. This sequence encodes CASSYANRYNEQFF.

The chain combines TRBV21-1 with TRBJ2-3; the table's D gene call, TRBD2, was not cross checked with the DNA. TRBV21-1 is a pseudogene segment. The CDR3 covers 17 residues. This CDR3 reads CATPKTPGLAVPDTQYF. The CDR3 DNA reads as TGTGCCACCCCGAAAACACCGGGACTAGCGGTGCCGGATACGCAGTATTTT.

The J gene is TRBJ1-4, the V gene TRBV7-2, with unresolved D. Germline V gene lookup returns CDR1 SGHTA and CDR2 FQGNSA. The CDR3 consists of 16 residues. Deletions cut 2 bases from V and 0 bases from J, with 10 bases between. DNA of the CDR3: TGTGCCAGCAGCTTAAGAGCAGGAACAACTAATGAAAAACTGTTTTTT. The encoded protein is CASSLRAGTTNEKLFF.

This clonotype was seen more than once but under ten times. The chain has TRBV25-1 and TRBJ1-2; the match to TRBD1 covers 7 bases. The V segment lost 2 bases and the J segment 6 bases; nucleotides outside the gene matches: 9. The CDR3 length is 15 residues. Germline CDR1 and CDR2: MGHDK and SYGVNS. This CDR3 is CASSELAGGEDGYTF. DNA for the CDR3: TGTGCCAGCAGTGAACTGGCAGGGGGTGAGGATGGCTACACCTTC.

The rearrangement joins TRBV7-6 to TRBJ2-4; D remains ambiguous. CDR3 length: 14 residues. The V end lost 0 bases, the J end lost 6 bases, and 9 bases lay between the germline ends. Germline CDR1 reads SGHVS; CDR2 reads FNYEAQ. CDR3 residues: CASSLAIGGNIQYF. Here the CDR3 DNA reads TGTGCCAGCAGCTTAGCCATAGGTGGAAACATTCAGTACTTC.

This rearrangement joins TRBV18 to TRBJ1-5; maybe TRBD1 (6 bases). Trimming cost V 1 base and J 5 bases, with 9 bases left between them. The CDR3 loop spans 14 amino acids. In germline, CDR1 is KGHSH, CDR2 LQKENI. In DNA form, the CDR3 reads TGTGCCAGCTCACCACTGGGGGCACATCAGCCCCAGCATTTT. Its protein is CASSPLGAHQPQHF.

This clonotype came up many times. The chain combines TRBV18 with TRBJ2-7; D is perhaps TRBD2 (5 bases). The CDR3 consists of 14 residues. Trimming took off 8 bases at V and 0 bases at J, with 14 bases between the two ends. Germline V gene sequence: CDR1 KGHSH, CDR2 LQKENI. The CDR3 sequence: CASSPGLGSYEQYF. Written as DNA, the CDR3 is TGTGCCAGCAGCCCCGGACTGGGCTCCTACGAGCAGTACTTC.

This clonotype showed up just a few times. The rearrangement joins TRBV28 to TRBJ2-4, with 8 bases that match TRBD1. The J call is in doubt because the DNA end fits TRBJ2-5 better. This CDR3 is 18 amino acids long. In germline, CDR1 is MDHEN, CDR2 SYDVKM. The CDR3 sequence: CASSLVGQGQSGWETQYF. The CDR3 nucleotides are TGTGCCAGCAGTTTAGTCGGACAGGGCCAATCTGGGTGGGAGACCCAGTACTTC.